This T cell receptor beta chain was found in a study of T cells after yellow fever vaccination. On the study more broadly: Low-cell-number fractions underwent preparation using SMART-Seq v4 Ultra Low Input.

As to this clonotype: Its antigen remains unknown.

From the 5' RACE reads, TCRdb called clonotypes with MiXCR, one entry per CDR3 protein. Here the sample spans approximately 330,000 distinct CDR3 sequences, about 4% being singletons. Study results and caveats: Among primary-vaccination clones, most reappeared after the booster, at 95% to 96% for CD4 and about 90% for CD8.

V lost 5 bases and J lost 0, with 13 bases in between. Germline V gene data show CDR1 as SGHTA and CDR2 as FQGNSA. The CDR3 extends over 15 amino acids. This specimen was PBMCs, taken 5 days after the yellow fever booster vaccination. The sequence came from a man in his late teens or twenties who received the YFV17D yellow fever vaccine. This chain links TRBV7-2 with TRBJ1-2; D unclear. DNA for the CDR3: TGTGCCAGCAGCCCTTCTACGGTAGCTAACTATGGCTACACCTTC. Translated, it gives CASSPSTVANYGYTF.